The 29 T cell receptor beta chains below come from one sample, sequenced in a study of cytomegalovirus exposure and HLA in healthy donors. PCR was performed using 60 Vbeta and 13 Jbeta primers. The repertoire was sequenced with immunoSEQ multiplex PCR; TCRdb's copy has only in-frame clones and lacks some. The data contain 150,000 to 200,000 clones, approximately 80% of them seen just once; the ten biggest clones take up roughly 15%. Sequenced: PBMCs. The receptors were gathered from a woman under 40 in good health and CMV-seropositive.

This chain joins TRBV29-1 and TRBJ2-1; D is uncertain. V dropped 4 bases and J dropped 2 bases, with 9 bases sitting between them. The CDR3 sequence is 13 residues long. Germline V gene sequence: CDR1 SQVTM, CDR2 ANQGSEA. CDR3 region: CSVVHKTYNEQFF. CDR3 nucleotide sequence: TGCAGCGTTGTACACAAAACCTACAATGAGCAGTTCTTC.

The rearrangement links TRBV5-5 to TRBJ2-7; TRBD2 agrees at 9 bases. The V segment lost 2 bases and the J segment 1 base; nucleotides outside the gene matches: 16. CDR3 length: 19 amino acids. From germline, CDR1 is SGHKS and CDR2 YYEKEE (reference sequence). CDR3 sequence (DNA): TGTGCCAGCAGCTTTTTCGGGACTAGCAACCTCCGAGGATCCTACGAGCAGTACTTC. Translated: CASSFFGTSNLRGSYEQYF.

This clone was detected only once. The chain combines TRBV28 with TRBJ1-5; 9 bases fit TRBD1. The germline V gene has CDR1 MDHEN and CDR2 SYDVKM. CDR3 length: 15 residues. After removal of 4 bases from V and 7 bases from J, the junction contained 8 bases not matched to a gene. CDR3 region: CASSSYRGLGQPQHF. The CDR3 coding sequence is TGTGCCAGCAGTTCTTACAGGGGGCTAGGCCAGCCCCAGCATTTT.

J is TRBJ2-7 and V is TRBV28; TRBD1 agrees at 9 bases. CDR1 and CDR2 (germline): MDHEN, SYDVKM. CDR3 size: 14 residues. V gave up 7 bases and J gave up 0 bases; unmatched junction bases: 4. The CDR3 DNA sequence: TGTGCCAGCACCGGGACAGGGTCCTCCTACGAGCAGTACTTC. Residues: CASTGTGSSYEQYF. Using reference TRBV28 and TRBJ2-7 for the parts outside the CDR3, the full variable domain is DVKVTQSSRYLVKRTGEKVFLECVQDMDHENMFWYRQDPGLGLRLIYFSYDVKMKEKGDIPEGYSVSREKKERFSLILESASTNQTSMYLCASTGTGSSYEQYFGPGTRLTVT.

The rearrangement joins TRBV29-1 to TRBJ2-1, with TRBD2 identical over 8 bases. Germline CDR1 reads SQVTM; CDR2 reads ANQGSEA. The ends lost 7 bases at V and 8 bases at J; junction bases unmatched: 19. CDR3 size: 16 residues. The DNA of the CDR3 is TGCAGCGCAATGGGACGCGGGGGGAAAAATCTGGATGAGCAGTTCTTC. It specifies CSAMGRGGKNLDEQFF.

The V gene is TRBV5-4, the J gene TRBJ2-4; TRBD1 is a possible D gene (6 bases). CDR1 is SGHNT and CDR2 is YYREEE in the germline V gene (reference sequence). CDR3 length: 15 amino acids. V dropped 0 bases and J dropped 4 bases, with 11 bases sitting between them. This CDR3 is CASSLAAGTKNIQYF. CDR3 DNA: TGTGCCAGCAGCTTGGCGGCTGGGACAAAAAACATTCAGTACTTC.

The CDR3 sequence is CSGRNPPYEQYF. CDR3 DNA: TGCAGCGGCAGGAATCCACCCTACGAGCAGTACTTC. The chain joins TRBV29-1 to TRBJ2-7; D is uncertain. The CDR3 extends over 12 amino acids. The V end lost 7 bases, the J end lost 2 bases, and 12 bases lay between the germline ends. Germline-derived CDR1 and CDR2 are SQVTM and ANQGSEA.

The rearrangement links TRBV7-2 to TRBJ2-1, with a tentative D call TRBD1 (5 bases). Trimming took 1 base from V and 3 from J, leaving 13 bases between them. This CDR3 comprises 16 residues. Germline assignment: CDR1 SGHTA and CDR2 FQGNSA. The CDR3 loop is CASSLVKGSFYNEQFF. In DNA, the CDR3 is TGTGCCAGCAGCTTAGTTAAGGGGTCATTCTACAATGAGCAGTTCTTC.

This chain links TRBV7-2 with TRBJ1-4, with 7 bases identical to TRBD1. The germline gives CDR1 SGHTA, CDR2 FQGNSA. Trimming at V came to 5 bases and at J to 5 bases, leaving 8 bases not matched to a gene. The CDR3 consists of 15 residues. For the CDR3, the DNA is TGTGCCAGCAGCACCAGGACAGGTGACAATGAAAAACTGTTTTTT. Its protein is CASSTRTGDNEKLFF.

Points on this clone: Compared with germline, one end of the junction differs, possibly owing to a read error. Other DNA sequences in the sample encode the same CDR3. This chain connects TRBV5-1 to TRBJ1-1, with 7 bases aligning to TRBD1. This CDR3 comprises 14 residues. CDR1 and CDR2 (germline): SGHRS, YFSETQ. CDR3 bases: TGCGCCAGCAGACCGGACAGGAGGAACACTGAAGCCTTCTTT. Translated: CASRPDRRNTEAFF.

This sequence joins TRBV5-6 and TRBJ1-2, with 8 positions matching TRBD1. From germline, CDR1 is SGHDT and CDR2 YYEEEE. CDR3 length equals 14 residues. V gave up 0 bases and J gave up 8 bases; unmatched junction bases: 6. The CDR3 DNA follows: TGTGCCAGCAGCTTGGAGCGACAGGGGTGGGGCTACACCTTC. It specifies CASSLERQGWGYTF.

The chain combines TRBV6-5 with TRBJ2-7; 8 bases map to TRBD2. CDR1 is MNHEY, CDR2 SVGAGI, per germline. The CDR3 sequence is 13 residues long. The J segment lost 7 bases and the V segment lost 6 bases, leaving 8 bases of the junction unmatched. The CDR3 loop reads CASRASGLEEQYF. CDR3 sequence (DNA): TGTGCCAGCAGGGCTAGCGGGTTGGAGGAGCAGTACTTC.

The V gene is TRBV27, the J gene TRBJ2-2; tentatively, D is TRBD1 (5 bases). V dropped 0 bases and J dropped 5 bases, with 13 bases sitting between them. Looked up from germline, CDR1 is MNHEY and CDR2 is SMNVEV (reference sequence). The CDR3 extends over 16 amino acids. The CDR3 sequence: CASSLSVGDATGELFF. The CDR3 DNA reads as TGTGCCAGCAGTTTATCGGTAGGGGATGCGACCGGGGAGCTGTTTTTT.

This clone has more than one count but fewer than ten. Other DNA sequences in the same sample also yield this CDR3. This rearrangement joins TRBV19 to TRBJ2-7, with D tentatively TRBD2 (6 bases). Germline V gene sequence: CDR1 LNHDA, CDR2 SQIVND (reference sequence). The CDR3 extends over 13 amino acids. Trimming removed 6 bases at V and 1 base at J, with 10 bases between. CDR3 sequence (DNA): TGTGCCAGTAGCGGGAGAGGGTCCTACGAGCAGTACTTC. Translated: CASSGRGSYEQYF.

The chain recombines TRBV4-1 with TRBJ2-2; TRBD1 matches 9 bases. The germline V gene has CDR1 MGHRA and CDR2 YSYEKL. The CDR3 loop spans 17 amino acids. J lost 5 bases, V lost 1 base, and 8 bases had no gene match. CDR3 loop: CASSQARTGVRTGELFF. CDR3 nucleotide sequence: TGCGCCAGCAGCCAAGCCCGGACAGGGGTACGAACCGGGGAGCTGTTTTTT.

This clone was observed once. A read error may produce the germline difference seen at one junction end. This rearrangement joins TRBV7-9 to TRBJ1-1; D is possibly TRBD1 (5 bases). The germline V gene has CDR1 SEHNR and CDR2 FQNEAQ (reference sequence). There are 13 residues in the CDR3. CDR3 in amino acids: CSSGTQVNTEAFF. Here the CDR3 DNA reads TGTTCCAGCGGAACACAGGTTAACACTGAAGCTTTCTTT.

This clone has a single count. The rearrangement links TRBV6-5 to TRBJ1-1; 9 bases are shared with TRBD1. The V gene end was trimmed by 2 bases and the J gene end by 3 bases; junction bases not matched to a gene: 4. This CDR3 region has 15 residues. Germline V gene data show CDR1 as MNHEY and CDR2 as SVGAGI. The CDR3 coding sequence is TGTGCCAGCAGTTACCTACAGGGGGCGCACACTGAAGCTTTCTTT. Its translation is CASSYLQGAHTEAFF.

V is TRBV10-3 and J is TRBJ2-1; D call uncertain. V was shortened by 2 bases and J by 4 bases, with 3 bases between the two germline ends. The CDR3 extends over 12 amino acids. Germline V gene lookup returns CDR1 ENHRY and CDR2 SYGVKD. CDR3 bases: TGTGCCATCAGTGAGCCTTACAATGAGCAGTTCTTC. It specifies CAISEPYNEQFF.

V usage is TRBV4-1 and J usage is TRBJ1-5; D unresolved. V lost 4 bases and J lost 0, with 13 bases in between. Germline loops: CDR1 MGHRA, CDR2 YSYEKL. This CDR3 spans 16 amino acids. This CDR3 reads CASSLMGAYSNQPQHF. CDR3 nucleotides: TGCGCCAGCAGCCTAATGGGAGCATATAGCAATCAGCCCCAGCATTTT.

About this clone itself: Within the sample, other DNA sequences also encode this same CDR3. This chain links TRBV4-1 with TRBJ2-5; D might be TRBD1 (5 bases). From germline, CDR1 is MGHRA and CDR2 YSYEKL. The CDR3 runs to 15 residues. Trimming removed 0 bases at V and 1 base at J, with 9 bases between. CDR3 sequence: CASSQEGRSQETQYF. CDR3 DNA: TGCGCCAGCAGCCAAGAGGGGCGGAGCCAAGAGACCCAGTACTTC.

The chain is built from TRBV5-4 and TRBJ1-2; D possibly corresponds to TRBD1 (6 bases). The CDR3 is 14 amino acids. Per the germline V gene, CDR1 is SGHNT and CDR2 is YYREEE (reference sequence). Trimming pared 5 bases from V and 4 bases from J, leaving 15 bases between. CDR3 loop: CASSSLQGLYGYTF. For the CDR3, the DNA is TGTGCCAGCAGTTCTCTACAGGGCCTCTATGGCTACACCTTC. The whole variable domain, remainder taken from reference TRBV5-4 and TRBJ1-2, is ETGVTQSPTHLIKTRGQQVTLRCSSQSGHNTVSWYQQALGQGPQFIFQYYREEENGRGNFPPRFSGLQFPNYSSELNVNALELDDSALYLCASSSLQGLYGYTFGSGTRLTVV.

V is TRBV30 and J is TRBJ1-5; 7 bases are a match to TRBD1. CDR1 GTSNPN and CDR2 SVGIG come from the germline V gene (reference sequence). The CDR3 is 13 amino acids. After removal of 4 bases from V and 3 bases from J, the junction contained 3 bases not matched to a gene. DNA of the CDR3: TGTGCCTGGACCGGACAGGACAATCAGCCCCAGCATTTT. Translating it yields CAWTGQDNQPQHF.

This clone occurred a few times. This chain joins TRBV11-2 and TRBJ1-4, with TRBD1 as a possible D gene (6 bases). V was pared by 4 bases and J by 5 bases, with 11 bases between. Per germline, CDR1 SGHAT and CDR2 FQNNGV. This CDR3 has 14 residues. The CDR3 coding sequence is TGTGCCAGCAGCTCCGACAGGTTAAATGAAAAACTGTTTTTT. This codes for CASSSDRLNEKLFF.

Regarding this clone: Being one base from a much bigger clone, this may be a read error. The chain recombines TRBV11-2 with TRBJ2-5; D is undetermined. The better agreement between TRBJ2-7 and the DNA end casts doubt on the J call. The length of the CDR3 is 14 residues. Germline loops: CDR1 SGHAT, CDR2 FQNNGV. The CDR3 spells CVSSLVLESYEQYF. The CDR3 DNA follows: TGTGTCAGCAGCTTAGTTTTGGAGTCCTACGAGCAGTACTTC.

V gene TRBV30 combines with J gene TRBJ2-7; tentatively, D is TRBD1 (7 bases). The V end was cut by 0 bases, the J end by 4 bases, with 13 bases between. The CDR3 runs to 14 residues. Germline V gene sequence: CDR1 GTSNPN, CDR2 SVGIG (reference sequence). The CDR3: CAWSVAGTVYEQYF. CDR3 sequence (DNA): TGTGCCTGGAGTGTGGCGGGGACAGTTTACGAGCAGTACTTC.

CDR3 bases: TGCGCCAGCAGCTTCTCCAGGGCTGAGCAGTTCTTC. Translated: CASSFSRAEQFF. The chain employs TRBV5-1 and TRBJ2-1; D may be TRBD1 (5 bases). The CDR3 runs 12 residues. In germline, CDR1 is SGHRS, CDR2 YFSETQ. V lost 2 bases to trimming and J lost 9 bases, with 9 bases between them.

V and J are TRBV6-6 and TRBJ2-4, with a tentative D call TRBD2 (5 bases). This CDR3 has 15 amino acids. The germline V gene encodes CDR1 MNHNY and CDR2 SVGAGI (reference sequence). V was clipped by 7 bases and J by 2 bases, with 15 bases between them. The CDR3 region has the DNA TGTGCCAGCATCCGAAATGAGGGTTCCAAAAACATTCAGTACTTC. Amino acids: CASIRNEGSKNIQYF.

The chain combines TRBV7-2 with TRBJ1-5; D is uncertain. Germline V lookup: CDR1 SGHTA, CDR2 FQGNSA. V was pared by 4 bases and J by 6 bases, with 13 bases between. The CDR3 is 14 residues long. The CDR3 bases are TGTGCCAGCAGCTCCGAACCTCGCGCTCAGCCCCAGCATTTT. Its protein is CASSSEPRAQPQHF.

A single count supports this clone. This rearrangement joins TRBV19 to TRBJ2-7, with a possible D match to TRBD1 (7 bases). The V and J ends lost 5 bases and 6 bases respectively, with 26 bases between them. The CDR3 length is 17 residues. Germline V gene sequence: CDR1 LNHDA, CDR2 SQIVND (reference sequence). The CDR3 DNA reads TGTGCCAGTAGTCACCTCCCCGACAGGGCGGCAGCGGGCGAGCAGTACTTC. As protein: CASSHLPDRAAAGEQYF. Supplemented by reference TRBV19 and TRBJ2-7, the full variable domain reads DGGITQSPKYLFRKEGQNVTLSCEQNLNHDAMYWYRQDPGQGLRLIYYSQIVNDFQKGDIAEGYSVSREKKESFPLTVTSAQKNPTAFYLCASSHLPDRAAAGEQYFGPGTRLTVT.